This TCR beta chain was observed in a study of shared clonotypes between healthy human individuals. Points on this clone: The same CDR3 is also encoded by other DNA sequences in this sample.

Genomic DNA from each subset was divided evenly over several immunoSEQ plates. Profiling relied on immunoSEQ multiplex PCR, and the TCRdb table lists in-frame clones only, not all of them. The sample contains about 2 million clones, approximately 94% of which appear only once. Naivety among CD8 cells was defined by CD45RO negativity and positive CCR7 selection, thereby excluding terminally differentiated effector memory CD45RA+ cells. With V trimmed by 0 bases and J by 4 bases, 4 bases remained unmatched. CDR1 is SGDLS and CDR2 is YYNGEE in the germline V gene. The CDR3 sequence is 15 residues long. The material sequenced was naive CD8+ T cells sorted from blood. The sequence came from a man aged 18 to 35 in good health. The V and J genes are TRBV9 and TRBJ1-3, with TRBD1 identical over 7 bases. The CDR3 sequence: CASSVGGGSGNTIYF. The CDR3, as DNA: TGTGCCAGCAGCGTAGGAGGGGGCTCCGGAAACACCATATATTTT.